This T cell receptor (beta chain) was observed in a study of shared clonotypes between healthy human individuals. This clone was seen a single time. Repertoires were generated with immunoSEQ multiplex PCR, while TCRdb's copy carries only in-frame clones and drops some. The sample lists about 2.4 million clones; over 85% were seen once. The sequence came from a young man in good health. Some clones in this sample may be carry-over from other donors' samples. Sequencing was carried out using naive CD4+ T cells from PBMCs. Documented subset: CD45RA+ positively selected.

The CDR3 loop reads CAARFSNTYEQYF. The CDR3 region has the DNA TGTGCAGCTAGATTCTCTAACACCTACGAGCAGTACTTC. This chain links TRBV28 with TRBJ2-7, with D unresolved. Germline V gene sequence: CDR1 MDHEN, CDR2 SYDVKM. The CDR3 has 13 amino acids.